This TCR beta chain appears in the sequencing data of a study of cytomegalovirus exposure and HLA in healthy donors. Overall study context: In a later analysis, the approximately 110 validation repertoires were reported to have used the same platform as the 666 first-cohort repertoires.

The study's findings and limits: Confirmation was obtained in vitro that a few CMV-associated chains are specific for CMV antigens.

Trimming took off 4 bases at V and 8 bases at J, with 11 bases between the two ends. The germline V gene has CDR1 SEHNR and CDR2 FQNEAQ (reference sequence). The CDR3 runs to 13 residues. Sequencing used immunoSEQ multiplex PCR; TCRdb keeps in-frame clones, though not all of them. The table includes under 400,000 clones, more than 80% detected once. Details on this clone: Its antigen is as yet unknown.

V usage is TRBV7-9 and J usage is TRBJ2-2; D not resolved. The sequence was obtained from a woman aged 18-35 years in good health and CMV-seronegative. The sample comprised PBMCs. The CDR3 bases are TGTGCCAGCAGCTCCGAAGCAACGGGGGAGCTGTTTTTT. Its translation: CASSSEATGELFF. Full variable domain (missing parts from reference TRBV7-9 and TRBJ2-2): DTGVSQNPRHKITKRGQNVTFRCDPISEHNRLYWYRQTLGQGPEFLTYFQNEAQLEKSRLLSDRFSAERPKGSFSTLEIQRTEQGDSAMYLCASSSEATGELFFGEGSRLTVL.